The 3 T cell receptor beta chains reported below all come from one sample, sequenced in a study of cytomegalovirus exposure and HLA in healthy donors. The PCR was carried out with 60 Vbeta primers and 13 Jbeta primers. The repertoire was sequenced with immunoSEQ multiplex PCR; TCRdb's copy has only in-frame clones and lacks some. The repertoire holds about 130,000 clones, with roughly 72% as singletons. Sample: PBMCs. Every receptor here comes from a male donor in good health and CMV-seronegative.

The chain is built from TRBV28 and TRBJ2-7; TRBD1 agrees at 7 bases. CDR1 and CDR2 from the germline V gene are MDHEN and SYDVKM. Germline trimming cut 9 bases from V and 4 bases from J; bases unmatched to any gene: 9. The length of the CDR3 is 13 residues. The CDR3 coding sequence is TGTGCCAGTACCGAAAGGGGGCCTTACGAGCAGTACTTC. Its translation is CASTERGPYEQYF.

This clone was observed a few times. The chain is built from TRBV5-4 and TRBJ2-5; TRBD2 matches at 13 bases. Germline trimming cut 0 bases from V and 2 bases from J; bases unmatched to any gene: 7. This CDR3 has 18 amino acids. Germline CDR1 SGHNT, CDR2 YYREEE (reference sequence). Here the CDR3 DNA reads TGTGCCAGCAGCTTGGGAGGACTAGCGGGGGTGGGGCAAGAGACCCAGTACTTC. It yields the protein CASSLGGLAGVGQETQYF.

The rearrangement links TRBV6-1 to TRBJ2-5, with no clear D. The CDR3 spans 11 residues. CDR1 MNHNS and CDR2 SASEGT come from the germline V gene. Deletions cut 7 bases from V and 1 base from J, with 4 bases between. DNA of the CDR3: TGTGCCAGCACTATCCAAGAGACCCAGTACTTC. It encodes CASTIQETQYF.